This entry lists 14 T cell receptor beta chains sequenced from one sample in a study of CD8 T cells in ankylosing spondylitis. Via MiXCR, TCRdb re-called the 5' RACE reads, giving one row per CDR3 protein. This table has roughly 250,000 distinct CDR3 sequences, approximately 9% appearing once. Sequencing was carried out using blood, either unsorted or a sorted T cell fraction (not recorded which). Every receptor here comes from a male donor with ankylosing spondylitis or in good health (not recorded which).

This clonotype was detected ten times or more. V gene TRBV5-1 combines with J gene TRBJ2-1, with D maybe TRBD2 (6 bases). The CDR3 runs 15 residues. CDR1 SGHRS and CDR2 YFSETQ come from the germline V gene. V was pared by 0 bases and J by 2 bases, with 9 bases between. CDR3 amino acids: CASSLGTSPYNEQFF. The DNA of the CDR3 is TGCGCCAGCAGCTTGGGCACTAGCCCCTACAATGAGCAGTTCTTC.

This clonotype was counted ten times or more. Germline is not matched at one junction end, which may reflect a read error. This chain links TRBV7-9 with TRBJ2-1; 7 bases are a match to TRBD2. Germline CDR1 is SEHNR and CDR2 is FQNEAQ (reference sequence). The CDR3 is 15 amino acids. For the CDR3, the DNA is TGTGCCAGCATGAAAGGGACTACCTCCCACAATGAGCAGTTCTTC. Protein: CASMKGTTSHNEQFF.

This clonotype was detected a few times. The genes are TRBV6-4 and TRBJ2-3, with D perhaps TRBD2 (6 bases). Trimming removed 4 bases from V and 1 base from J, with 12 bases in between. The germline V gene encodes CDR1 MRHNA and CDR2 SNTAGT. The CDR3 contains 15 residues. As DNA, the CDR3 is TGTGCCAGCAGTGGTAGCGGAGGGGGCACAGATACGCAGTATTTT. It yields the protein CASSGSGGGTDTQYF.

This clonotype has only a few counts. The chain couples TRBV30 to TRBJ1-2; D is unclear. Trimming left V 4 bases short and J 4 bases short, with 13 bases between. The CDR3 sequence is 13 residues long. Germline V gene data show CDR1 as GTSNPN and CDR2 as SVGIG (reference sequence). CDR3 in amino acids: CAWTRLGFYGYTF. The CDR3 nucleotides are TGTGCCTGGACGCGATTGGGGTTCTATGGCTACACCTTC.

V is TRBV6-2 or TRBV6-3 and J is TRBJ1-6, with D unresolved. Germline values: CDR1 MNHEY, CDR2 SVGEGT. The CDR3 covers 13 residues. V lost 6 bases, J lost 10 bases, and 13 bases lay in between. The CDR3 spells CASSRVTGSPLHF. DNA of the CDR3: TGTGCCAGCAGCCGCGTGACGGGCTCACCCCTCCACTTT.

This chain links TRBV12-3 or TRBV12-4 with TRBJ1-3; D not certain. The length of the CDR3 is 12 residues. With 6 bases removed from V and 5 bases from J, the gap between germline ends came to 8 bases. The CDR3 protein is CASRAGRNTIYF. As DNA, the CDR3 is TGTGCCAGCAGGGCGGGTAGAAACACCATATATTTT.

In this sample, this clonotype turned up many times. The gene calls are TRBV20-1 and TRBJ1-2; D remains ambiguous. V shed 5 bases and J shed 8 bases, with 6 bases lying between them. The germline V gene encodes CDR1 DFQATT and CDR2 SNEGSKA (reference sequence). The CDR3 has 9 residues. The CDR3 sequence: CSAGGGYTF. The CDR3 DNA sequence: TGCAGTGCTGGAGGGGGCTACACCTTC.

The rearrangement uses TRBV20-1 and TRBJ2-7; 11 bases are shared with TRBD2. Trimming cost V 3 bases and J 3 bases; bases outside gene matches: 7. The CDR3 runs to 15 residues. The germline V gene has CDR1 DFQATT and CDR2 SNEGSKA (reference sequence). For the CDR3, the DNA is TGCAGTGCTAGCGCCCCAGGGACTAGCGGCTACGAGCAGTACTTC. This codes for CSASAPGTSGYEQYF.

This clonotype was detected ten times or more. The CDR3 spells CASSLGLALATGELFF. As DNA, the CDR3 is TGCGCCAGCAGCTTGGGACTAGCGCTTGCAACCGGGGAGCTGTTTTTT. The chain is built from TRBV5-1 and TRBJ2-2, with 8 bases lining up with TRBD2. The CDR3 spans 16 residues. The junction had 6 bases not matched to a gene; V was cut back by 0 bases and J by 5 bases. Germline CDR1 reads SGHRS; CDR2 reads YFSETQ.

This clonotype was found many times. This rearrangement joins TRBV9 to TRBJ2-7; 9 bases agree with TRBD2. The V segment lost 4 bases and the J segment 1 base; nucleotides outside the gene matches: 3. Germline CDR1 and CDR2: SGDLS and YYNGEE. CDR3 length equals 14 residues. CDR3 in DNA: TGTGCCAGCAGCCCGCGGGAGGGTTCCTACGAGCAGTACTTC. This sequence encodes CASSPREGSYEQYF.

This clonotype has more than one count but fewer than ten. The chain couples TRBV19 to TRBJ2-7; 10 bases line up with TRBD1. Germline V gene sequence: CDR1 LNHDA, CDR2 SQIVND (reference sequence). After removal of 6 bases from V and 4 bases from J, the junction contained 6 bases not matched to a gene. The CDR3 is 14 amino acids. The CDR3 sequence: CASSTGTGEYEQYF. The CDR3 nucleotides are TGTGCCAGTAGCACCGGGACAGGGGAATACGAGCAGTACTTC.

There are many counts of this clonotype. This rearrangement joins TRBV19 to TRBJ1-2, with D uncertain. Trimming removed 5 bases from V and 1 base from J, with 14 bases in between. The germline gives CDR1 LNHDA, CDR2 SQIVND (reference sequence). CDR3 length equals 15 residues. CDR3 DNA: TGTGCCAGTAGTTACCGGCGGGGTGATAACTATGGCTACACCTTC. Translated, it gives CASSYRRGDNYGYTF.

In this sample, this clonotype turned up many times. This chain connects TRBV9 to TRBJ2-3, with D unresolved. Germline values: CDR1 SGDLS, CDR2 YYNGEE. V gave up 1 base and J gave up 4 bases, with 10 bases separating them. The CDR3 loop spans 14 amino acids. The CDR3 bases are TGTGCCAGCAGCGTAAAGTACAGCTCAGATACGCAGTATTTT. The encoded protein is CASSVKYSSDTQYF.

As to this clonotype: Given a much more abundant clone one base away, this may be a read error. This chain uses TRBV10-3 with TRBJ2-7, with TRBD2 matching over 9 bases. J lost 1 base, V lost 8 bases, and 6 bases had no gene match. Per the germline V gene, CDR1 is ENHRY and CDR2 is SYGVKD. This CDR3 contains 14 residues. The CDR3 nucleotides are TGTGCCATCGGAGATCTAGCGGGATCCTACGAGCAGTACTTC. Translating it yields CAIGDLAGSYEQYF.